The 22 T cell receptor beta chains in this list originate from one sample, sequenced in a study of graft-versus-host responses after intestinal transplantation. Generated by immunoSEQ multiplex PCR, the TCRdb table keeps only in-frame clones and is missing some. The table records 3,500 to 5,000 clones, 65% to 80% of them present only once. Lamina propria and intraepithelial lymphocytes were released by processing graft tissue. The sample consisted of ileum tissue, taken roughly 350 days after intestinal transplantation. The receptors were sampled from a human patient who received an intestinal transplant, so some T cells may come from the graft donor.

The chain couples TRBV6-6 to TRBJ2-7, with TRBD1 as a possible D gene (6 bases). V was clipped by 0 bases and J by 4 bases, with 10 bases between them. The CDR3 is 14 residues long. Germline V gives CDR1 MNHNY, CDR2 SVGAGI (reference sequence). The CDR3 region is CASSYSRGKYEQYF. As DNA, the CDR3 is TGTGCCAGCAGTTACTCCAGGGGAAAGTACGAGCAGTACTTC.

The J gene is TRBJ2-7, the V gene TRBV28, with 7 bases lining up with TRBD1. The CDR3 covers 16 residues. The germline CDR1 and CDR2 sequences are MDHEN and SYDVKM. After removal of 2 bases from V and 9 bases from J, the junction contained 16 bases not matched to a gene. The CDR3 is CASSLLVSGQQKVQYF. CDR3 nucleotide sequence: TGTGCCAGCAGTTTACTGGTGTCGGGACAGCAAAAGGTGCAGTACTTC.

This clone was seen just once. This rearrangement joins TRBV4-1 to TRBJ2-6, with TRBD1 identical over 9 bases. The J segment lost 3 bases and the V segment lost 1 base, leaving 10 bases of the junction unmatched. The germline gives CDR1 MGHRA, CDR2 YSYEKL. The CDR3 runs to 19 residues. CDR3 protein: CASSQADGQGPYGANVLTF. In nucleotides, the CDR3 is TGCGCCAGCAGCCAAGCGGACGGACAGGGGCCTTATGGGGCCAACGTCCTGACTTTC.

The genes are TRBV5-4 and TRBJ2-4, with a weak D call TRBD2 (5 bases). Germline V CDR1 and CDR2: SGHNT, YYREEE (reference sequence). The CDR3 extends over 16 amino acids. Trimming cost V 0 bases and J 5 bases, with 15 bases left between them. The CDR3 DNA is TGTGCCAGCAGCTTGGAATCGGGGATTACGGAAAACATTCAGTACTTC. Translated: CASSLESGITENIQYF.

The CDR3 nucleotides read TGTGCCAGCAGCTCGTCGGGACTTAACACCGGGGAGCTGTTTTTT. Encoded protein: CASSSSGLNTGELFF. The genes are TRBV7-8 and TRBJ2-2; D might be TRBD2 (6 bases). The V end was cut by 4 bases, the J end by 2 bases, with 11 bases between. The CDR3 has 15 amino acids. Germline CDR1 reads SGHVS; CDR2 reads FQNEAQ.

The J gene is TRBJ1-6, the V gene TRBV11-2; 8 bases match TRBD1. V lost 6 bases to trimming and J lost 0 bases; unmatched junction nucleotides: 4. This CDR3 is built from 16 residues. CDR1 and CDR2 (germline): SGHAT, FQNNGV. This CDR3 reads CASRSDRGSYNSPLHF. DNA of the CDR3: TGTGCCAGCAGGTCCGACAGGGGCTCCTATAATTCACCCCTCCACTTT.

The chain links TRBV5-4 to TRBJ2-2, with 8 bases lining up with TRBD2. The CDR3 is 16 amino acids. V was clipped by 2 bases and J by 3 bases; unmatched bases: 6. Germline assignment: CDR1 SGHNT and CDR2 YYREEE (reference sequence). CDR3 sequence reads: CASSLLADWDTGELFF. CDR3 DNA: TGTGCCAGCAGCTTACTAGCGGACTGGGACACCGGGGAGCTGTTTTTT.

In this sample, this clone turned up a few times. J is TRBJ2-1 and V is TRBV7-8, with D perhaps matching TRBD2 (5 bases). Germline lookup yields CDR1 SGHVS and CDR2 FQNEAQ. Trimming took 3 bases from V and 0 from J, leaving 9 bases between them. CDR3 size: 15 residues. The CDR3 loop is CASSFLGISYNEQFF. CDR3 nucleotides: TGTGCCAGCAGCTTTCTCGGGATCTCCTACAATGAGCAGTTCTTC.

Notes on this clone: One end of the junction is discordant with germline, which a read error may explain. The rearrangement joins TRBV6-4 to TRBJ2-7, with D perhaps matching TRBD1 (6 bases). Germline V gene data show CDR1 as MRHNA and CDR2 as SNTAGT. The CDR3 loop spans 14 amino acids. In DNA form, the CDR3 reads TGTGCCAGCACTGACAGGAGACTTTCCTACGAGCAGTACTTC. Translated, it gives CASTDRRLSYEQYF.

V is TRBV5-1 and J is TRBJ2-5, with 10 nucleotides matching TRBD1. The V gene's germline CDR1 is SGHRS and CDR2 YFSETQ. The CDR3 consists of 16 residues. With 3 bases clipped from V and 1 base from J, the junction kept 6 bases outside the gene matches. In DNA, the CDR3 is TGCGCCAGCAGCTGGGGGACAGGGGCCCTCCAAGAGACCCAGTACTTC. It yields the protein CASSWGTGALQETQYF.

V and J are TRBV5-6 and TRBJ1-2, with 9 nucleotides matching TRBD1. CDR1 SGHDT and CDR2 YYEEEE come from the germline V gene. The CDR3 is 13 amino acids. Unmatched junction bases numbered 6, after V lost 4 bases and J lost 8 bases. The CDR3 DNA is TGTGCCAGCAGCATCCGGGACAGGGAAGGCTACACCTTC. Translated: CASSIRDREGYTF.

The chain joins TRBV2 to TRBJ2-3, with a possible D match to TRBD2 (7 bases). V dropped 6 bases and J dropped 5 bases, with 18 bases sitting between them. Germline values: CDR1 SNHLY, CDR2 FYNNEI. The CDR3 consists of 15 residues. CDR3: CASSREGGAGDTQYF. The CDR3 region has the DNA TGTGCCAGCAGCCGGGAAGGGGGGGCCGGAGATACGCAGTATTTT.

The sample holds a few counts of this clone. The V and J genes are TRBV9 and TRBJ2-2; the D gene is possibly TRBD2 (5 bases). The V gene lost 4 bases and the J gene lost 4 bases, with 14 bases spanning the gap. Germline V lookup: CDR1 SGDLS, CDR2 YYNGEE. The CDR3 totals 15 residues. The DNA for the CDR3 is TGTGCCAGCAGCCCCTGGTCTGCGGGCACCGGGGAGCTGTTTTTT. Amino acids: CASSPWSAGTGELFF.

The chain joins TRBV7-9 to TRBJ2-7; TRBD2 is a possible D gene (5 bases). The CDR3 is 11 residues long. With 7 bases removed from V and 6 bases from J, the gap between germline ends came to 10 bases. Germline values: CDR1 SEHNR, CDR2 FQNEAQ (reference sequence). CDR3 protein: CASTRAGEQYF. For the CDR3, the DNA is TGTGCCAGCACGAGGGCGGGCGAGCAGTACTTC.

The chain is built from TRBV27 and TRBJ2-3; 7 bases align to TRBD1. V lost 6 bases to trimming and J lost 4 bases; unmatched junction nucleotides: 13. The V gene's germline CDR1 is MNHEY and CDR2 SMNVEV (reference sequence). The CDR3 has 16 amino acids. CDR3 region: CASSLDREYSSDTQYF. Here the CDR3 DNA reads TGTGCCAGCAGCCTCGACAGGGAGTATTCCTCAGATACGCAGTATTTT.

As concerns this clone: This sample also contains other DNA sequences that code for the same CDR3. The rearrangement links TRBV28 to TRBJ1-1, with a tentative D call TRBD1 (5 bases). Germline assignment: CDR1 MDHEN and CDR2 SYDVKM. The CDR3 loop spans 13 amino acids. Trimming stripped 4 bases from V and 4 bases from J, with 10 bases between. CDR3 sequence (DNA): TGTGCCAGCAGTTCCGGGAGGGGCACTGAAGCTTTCTTT. It encodes CASSSGRGTEAFF.

The chain is built from TRBV4-1 and TRBJ2-7, with D perhaps TRBD1 (6 bases). Deletions cut 2 bases from V and 6 bases from J, with 11 bases between. Germline V lookup: CDR1 MGHRA, CDR2 YSYEKL. The CDR3 is made up of 13 amino acids. The CDR3 here is CASSQLGQSEQYF. DNA of the CDR3: TGCGCCAGCAGCCAACTGGGACAATCCGAGCAGTACTTC.

V is TRBV5-1 and J is TRBJ2-5, with 8 bases lining up with TRBD1. There are 16 residues in the CDR3. Germline V gives CDR1 SGHRS, CDR2 YFSETQ. J was trimmed by 1 base and V by 3 bases; bases with no gene match: 8. This chain's CDR3 is CASSWETGALQETQYF. The CDR3 nucleotides are TGCGCCAGCAGCTGGGAGACAGGGGCCCTCCAAGAGACCCAGTACTTC. The full variable domain, with the rest looked up from reference TRBV5-1 and TRBJ2-5, is KAGVTQTPRYLIKTRGQQVTLSCSPISGHRSVSWYQQTPGQGLQFLFEYFSETQRNKGNFPGRFSGRQFSNSRSEMNVSTLELGDSALYLCASSWETGALQETQYFGPGTRLLVL.

This clone was observed a few times. V usage is TRBV5-1 and J usage is TRBJ2-7, with 7 bases aligning to TRBD2. CDR3 length: 14 amino acids. CDR1 is SGHRS and CDR2 is YFSETQ in the germline V gene. V dropped 2 bases and J dropped 2; count of bases not matched to a gene: 4. The CDR3 nucleotides are TGCGCCAGCAGCTTCCGCGGGGGAACCTACGAGCAGTACTTC. Encoded protein: CASSFRGGTYEQYF.

This chain uses TRBV27 with TRBJ2-5; 7 nucleotides agree with TRBD2. Germline CDR1 reads MNHEY; CDR2 reads SMNVEV (reference sequence). V was clipped by 7 bases and J by 0 bases; unmatched bases: 8. There are 15 residues in the CDR3. The CDR3 here is CASIEGLADQETQYF. For the CDR3, the DNA is TGTGCCAGCATCGAGGGGCTAGCGGACCAAGAGACCCAGTACTTC.

This clone was found a few times. The chain couples TRBV6-1 to TRBJ1-2; a weak D match, TRBD1 (6 bases). Deletions cut 6 bases from V and 7 bases from J, with 6 bases between. The CDR3 runs 10 residues. Looked up from germline, CDR1 is MNHNS and CDR2 is SASEGT. The CDR3 DNA sequence: TGTGCCAGCAGGGGGGCTGGCTACACCTTC. Translated: CASRGAGYTF.

The chain couples TRBV13 to TRBJ2-1; D perhaps matches TRBD2 (5 bases). Germline V gene lookup returns CDR1 PRHDT and CDR2 FYEKMQ (reference sequence). The CDR3 is made up of 16 amino acids. Trimming stripped 5 bases from V and 0 bases from J, with 14 bases between. The CDR3 sequence: CASSPSGKSSYNEQFF. The CDR3 DNA sequence: TGTGCCAGCAGCCCTTCGGGGAAGAGCTCCTACAATGAGCAGTTCTTC.